This is a list of T cell receptor beta chains from one sample in a study of breast tumors, draining lymph nodes, adjacent tissues. One entry per CDR3 protein results from TCRdb running MiXCR on the multiplex PCR reads. The table lists 200,000 or so distinct CDR3 sequences, roughly 31% of them singletons. Sequencing was performed on axillary lymph node tissue. The receptors were gathered from a female donor with breast cancer. Some clones in this sample may be carry-over from other donors' samples. CDR3s include the opening cysteine and the closing phenylalanine or tryptophan. D genes are given only for firm matches. Size tells how often a clone was seen (once, few, many) or the class of an expanded clone, and some rows leave it out.

cdr3_nt | cdr3_aa | v_call | clone_size | j_call | d_call
TGTGCCAGCAGTTACAGGACAGGTAGTGGGTTGGAAAAACTGTTTTTT | CASSYRTGSGLEKLFF | TRBV6-6 | many | TRBJ1-4 | TRBD1
TGTGCCAGCTGCCGGGGACCTAACTATGGCTACACCTTC | CASCRGPNYGYTF | TRBV2 | . | TRBJ1-2 | .
TGTGCCAGCTCTAGGGAAGACGGAAGCTCCTACGAGCAGTACTTC | CASSREDGSSYEQYF | TRBV6-5 | many | TRBJ2-7 | .
TGTGCCAGCAGCAGACTGGGACCGGGACAAACTGGGGCCAACGTCCTGACTTTC | CASSRLGPGQTGANVLTF | TRBV5-6 | . | TRBJ2-6 | .
TGTGCCACCAGCACCTCTAGCGGGGGGGGACGGAGCTCTGGGGCCAACGTCCTCACTTTC | CATSTSSGGGRSSGANVLTF | TRBV15 | once | TRBJ2-6 | TRBD2
TGTGCCACCAGGACTAGCGGGGCCGCGCAGTTCTTC | CATRTSGAAQFF | TRBV24-1 | . | TRBJ2-1 | TRBD2
TGTGCCAGCAGTGAGAGGGGGCGCGATCTTGGCTACACCTTC | CASSERGRDLGYTF | TRBV2 | many | TRBJ1-2 | TRBD1
TGCAGTGCTCGGACCCTCCGAGGCTACACCTTC | CSARTLRGYTF | TRBV20-1 | many | TRBJ1-2 | .
TGTGCCAGCAGCGCGGGGGCAGCCTACGAGCAGTACTTC | CASSAGAAYEQYF | TRBV3-1 | many | TRBJ2-7 | .
TGTGCCACCAGCAGCACTCTCAGACTAGCGGGAGGAAATGAGCAGTTCTTC | CATSSTLRLAGGNEQFF | TRBV15 | . | TRBJ2-1 | TRBD2
TGTGCCAGCAGCGTAGCTCCCGGACTCTCCTACGAGCAGTACTTC | CASSVAPGLSYEQYF | TRBV9 | many | TRBJ2-7 | .
TGTGCCAGCAGTCCCGATGGACTCCAAGATACGCAGTATTTT | CASSPDGLQDTQYF | TRBV12-3/TRBV12-4 | many | TRBJ2-3 | .
TGTGCCAGCACCTACGGGGCGAGGAGAGAGACCCAGTACTTC | CASTYGARRETQYF | TRBV6-2/TRBV6-3 | . | TRBJ2-5 | .
TGTGCCAGCAGCTTAGAGCGGAACTCCTACAATGAGCAGTTCTTC | CASSLERNSYNEQFF | TRBV5-4 | few | TRBJ2-1 | .
TGCAGTGTTCCCGGCCGAATTAGGGGGGACGAGCAGTACTTC | CSVPGRIRGDEQYF | TRBV20-1 | many | TRBJ2-7 | .
TGTGCCAGCTCAACGGACAGGGACAATGAGCAGTTCTTC | CASSTDRDNEQFF | TRBV18 | many | TRBJ2-1 | TRBD1
TGCGCCAGCAGCCTCTCCAGGGGGGAGACCCAGTACTTC | CASSLSRGETQYF | TRBV7-2 | many | TRBJ2-5 | TRBD1
TGTGCCAGCAGCCTTGGACTAGCGGGCCGGCCCTACGAGCAGTACTTC | CASSLGLAGRPYEQYF | TRBV7-9 | once | TRBJ2-7 | TRBD2
TGTGCCTCGGCCGGGACTAGCTCCTACGAGCAGTACTTC | CASAGTSSYEQYF | TRBV6-2/TRBV6-3 | . | TRBJ2-7 | TRBD2
TGTGCCAGCAAAGGAACAGGGAAGGGGTACGAGCAGTACTTC | CASKGTGKGYEQYF | TRBV6-2/TRBV6-3 | few | TRBJ2-7 | .
TGTGCCAGCAGTTACGGCGGATACAATGAGCAGTTCTTC | CASSYGGYNEQFF | TRBV6-5 | many | TRBJ2-1 | .
TGCAGTGCTAGAGATCGGCTGGGGCAGGCGAGCGAGCAGTACTTC | CSARDRLGQASEQYF | TRBV20-1 | many | TRBJ2-7 | .
TGTGCCTGGAGGATTAGTGGATCCTACAATGAGCAGTTCTTC | CAWRISGSYNEQFF | TRBV30 | many | TRBJ2-1 | .
TGCAGCGTTGAGGAGTATCTAGCGGGGGGGCATCGGGATGGCTACACCTTC | CSVEEYLAGGHRDGYTF | TRBV29-1 | . | TRBJ1-2 | .
TGTGCCAGCAGTTTAGGCGGGAGAGGGGGCACAGATACGCAGTATTTT | CASSLGGRGGTDTQYF | TRBV28 | few | TRBJ2-3 | TRBD2
TGTGCCAGTAAGGACAGGGGCGGCACCGGGGAGCTGTTTTTT | CASKDRGGTGELFF | TRBV19 | many | TRBJ2-2 | TRBD1
TGTGCCAGCAGTCCGCGGACAGTAAATGGCTACACCTTC | CASSPRTVNGYTF | TRBV6-5 | many | TRBJ1-2 | .
TGTGCCAGCAGTTTAAGGGAGGGGAACTATGGCTACACCTTC | CASSLREGNYGYTF | TRBV28 | . | TRBJ1-2 | .
TGTGCCACCAGCGAAGGACTAGACTACAATGAGCAGTTCTTC | CATSEGLDYNEQFF | TRBV15 | many | TRBJ2-1 | TRBD2
TGTGCCAGTAGTATGGGGTCACGACTCCTACACAATGAGCAGTTCTTC | CASSMGSRLLHNEQFF | TRBV19 | many | TRBJ2-1 | .
TGCGCCAGCAGCCAAGATTGGCAGGGGGCGGTTAACTTTCAGTACTTC | CASSQDWQGAVNFQYF | TRBV4-3 | . | TRBJ2-4 | TRBD1
TGCAGTGCTAGGATGTTACATGGACAGGGGCTAAATGAGCAGTTCTTC | CSARMLHGQGLNEQFF | TRBV20-1 | many | TRBJ2-1 | TRBD1
TGTGCCAGCAGTGAACTTTATGGCTACACCTTC | CASSELYGYTF | TRBV28 | many | TRBJ1-2 | .
TGCAGTGCAAGACGTAGCAATCAGCCCCAGCATTTT | CSARRSNQPQHF | TRBV20-1 | once | TRBJ1-5 | .
TGCAGTACCAACTCCGGCCTTTCCTACGAGCAGTACTTC | CSTNSGLSYEQYF | TRBV20-1 | many | TRBJ2-7 | .
TGTGCCAGCAGCTTGAGTCGGGACAGTGGAAACACCATATATTTT | CASSLSRDSGNTIYF | TRBV7-9 | many | TRBJ1-3 | TRBD1
TGTGCCAGCAGTAGATCTAGCGGGGTGACAGATACGCAGTATTTT | CASSRSSGVTDTQYF | TRBV7-9 | many | TRBJ2-3 | TRBD2
TGTGCCACCAGCGAAGGAGGGGAGCAGACCTACGAGCAGTACTTC | CATSEGGEQTYEQYF | TRBV15 | many | TRBJ2-7 | .
TGTGCCAGCAGCCAACAGGGGGGGGGAGAGACCCAGTACTTC | CASSQQGGGETQYF | TRBV2 | many | TRBJ2-5 | .
TGTGCCAGCAGCCCCAGCAGGTTGCCAGATACGCAGTATTTT | CASSPSRLPDTQYF | TRBV9 | many | TRBJ2-3 | .
TGTGCCAGCTCACTCCAGGGGAGGGAGACCCAGTACTTC | CASSLQGRETQYF | TRBV18 | . | TRBJ2-5 | .
TGTGCCAGCAGCCAAGTATTTCGTGGAGGGCCGGGTTCACCCCTCCACTTT | CASSQVFRGGPGSPLHF | TRBV4-2 | many | TRBJ1-6 | .
TGCAGCGCCTCCGGGACAGGGTATTATGTTTTCTTT | CSASGTGYYVFF | TRBV29-1 | . | TRBJ1-1 | TRBD1
TGCAGTGCTCCTCCAGGCGGGACTATCGAGTACGAGCAGTACTTC | CSAPPGGTIEYEQYF | TRBV20-1 | many | TRBJ2-7 | TRBD2
TGTGCCTGGACAGGGGGGAATTCACCCCTCCACTTT | CAWTGGNSPLHF | TRBV30 | many | TRBJ1-6 | TRBD1
TGTGCCAGCTCTCCCTTTGGGGCCAACGTCCTGACTTTC | CASSPFGANVLTF | TRBV18 | many | TRBJ2-6 | .
TGTGCCAGTAGTTTCTCTGCGGGCAGGGTCTACGAGCAGTACTTC | CASSFSAGRVYEQYF | TRBV19 | many | TRBJ2-7 | .
TGCGCCAGCAGCATTACTAGCGGGGCTGCAGATACGCAGTATTTT | CASSITSGAADTQYF | TRBV5-1 | . | TRBJ2-3 | TRBD2
TGCGCCAGCAACACAGGGGGTAGCAATCAGCCCCAGCATTTT | CASNTGGSNQPQHF | TRBV5-1 | many | TRBJ1-5 | TRBD1
TGTGCCGGCAGCTTTCTCGGCGGCGGGGAGACCCAGTGCTTC | CAGSFLGGGETQCF | TRBV7-2 | . | TRBJ2-5 | .
TGTGCCACACTGGTGACAGCTAGCACAGATACGCAGTATTTT | CATLVTASTDTQYF | TRBV28 | many | TRBJ2-3 | .
TGTGCCAGCAGGCCAGGGGTCACCGGGGGGCTGTTTTTT | CASRPGVTGGLFF | TRBV7-9 | . | TRBJ2-2 | .
TGTGCCAGCTCTAGCGGGAGTTCGGCTACCGGGGAGCTGTTTTTT | CASSSGSSATGELFF | TRBV2 | many | TRBJ2-2 | TRBD2